The subject of this entry is one TCR beta chain. The target antigen is unknown. Using RNA template, CDR3s of TCR alpha and beta were amplified with iRepertoire arm-PCR. Input was roughly 85-450 ng of tissue mRNA or PBMC total RNA. Each CDR3 protein gets one entry after TCRdb re-called the multiplex PCR reads with MiXCR. The sample lists roughly 100,000 distinct CDR3 sequences; 25% to 30% were seen once. This sample is part of a study of glioma-infiltrating T cells. Study-wide results and caveats: CDR3 overlap between tissue and blood was very small. Non-neoplastic patients had below-expected tissue-blood divergence, while all gliomas exceeded expectation.

CDR1 is ENHRY, CDR2 SYGVKD, per germline. V lost 7 bases, J lost 0 bases, and 6 bases lay in between. This CDR3 region has 13 residues. The J gene is TRBJ2-2, the V gene TRBV10-3, with D maybe TRBD1 (5 bases). The sequence was collected from a human donor with low-grade glioma or glioblastoma, undergoing nonglioma brain surgery, or in good health (not recorded which). The sequencing sample was made of glioma tissue, nonneoplastic brain tissue, or PBMCs (not recorded which). The DNA for the CDR3 is TGTGCCATCAAGGACACGAACACCGGGGAGCTGTTTTTT. It is translated as CAIKDTNTGELFF.